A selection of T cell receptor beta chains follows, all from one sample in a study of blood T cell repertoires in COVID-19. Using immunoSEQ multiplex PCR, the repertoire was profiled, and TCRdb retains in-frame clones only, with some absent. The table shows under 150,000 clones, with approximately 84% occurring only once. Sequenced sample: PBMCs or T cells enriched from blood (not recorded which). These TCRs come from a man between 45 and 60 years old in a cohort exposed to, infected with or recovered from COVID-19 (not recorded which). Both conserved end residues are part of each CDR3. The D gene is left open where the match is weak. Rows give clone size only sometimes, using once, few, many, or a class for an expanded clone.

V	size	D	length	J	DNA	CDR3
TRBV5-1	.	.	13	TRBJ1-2	TGCGCCAGCAGCTTGGGTGCAGTGTATGGCTACACCTTC	CASSLGAVYGYTF
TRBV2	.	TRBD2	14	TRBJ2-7	TGTGCCAGCAGGGAGCGGGAGGGCCGGTACGAGCAGTACTTC	CASREREGRYEQYF
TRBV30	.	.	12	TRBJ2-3	TGTGCCTGGAGTGTACGAGGAGATACGCAGTATTTT	CAWSVRGDTQYF
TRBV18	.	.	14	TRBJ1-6	TGTGCCAGCTCGACAGTGCAGGGTAATTCACCCCTCCACTTT	CASSTVQGNSPLHF
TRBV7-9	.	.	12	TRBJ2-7	TGTGCCAGCAGCCTACTAGGGTACGAGCAGTACTTC	CASSLLGYEQYF
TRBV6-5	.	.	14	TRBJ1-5	TGTGCCAGCAGCATACAGGGCCCAATAGGGCCCCAGCATTTT	CASSIQGPIGPQHF
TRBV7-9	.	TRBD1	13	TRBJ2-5	TGTGCCAGCAGCTCCGGGACAGACGAGACCCAGTACTTC	CASSSGTDETQYF
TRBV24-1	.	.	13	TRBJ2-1	TGTGCCACCAGTGATTCCCGGTACAATGAGCAGTTCTTC	CATSDSRYNEQFF
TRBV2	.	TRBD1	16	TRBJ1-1	TGTGCCAGCAGTGAACGACAGGGGGCGCAGGGCACTGAAGCTTTCTTT	CASSERQGAQGTEAFF
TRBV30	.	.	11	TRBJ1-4	TGTGCCTGGACGACAGGTGAAAAACTGTTTTTT	CAWTTGEKLFF
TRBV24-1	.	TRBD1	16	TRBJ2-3	TGTGCCACCAGTGCTTGGGACAGGGGCTCCACAGATACGCAGTATTTT	CATSAWDRGSTDTQYF
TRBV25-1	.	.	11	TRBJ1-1	TGTGCCAGCAGTGAACGGTCTGAAGCTTTCTTT	CASSERSEAFF
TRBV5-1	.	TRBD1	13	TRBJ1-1	TGCGCCAGCCATGGACAGGGGCACACTGAAGCTTTCTTT	CASHGQGHTEAFF
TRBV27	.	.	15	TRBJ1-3	TGTGCCAGCAGTTTAGGTAGTGGTCTCGGGAACACCATATATTTT	CASSLGSGLGNTIYF
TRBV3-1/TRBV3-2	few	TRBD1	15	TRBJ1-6	TGTGCCAGCAGCCCAGAGGTACAGGGGAATTCACCCCTCCACTTT	CASSPEVQGNSPLHF
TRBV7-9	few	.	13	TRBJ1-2	TGTGCCAGCAGCTCCGGAACAGTCTATGGCTACACCTTC	CASSSGTVYGYTF
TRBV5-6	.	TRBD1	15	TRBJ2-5	TGTGCCAGCAGCCGGACAGGTCAATTTCGTGAGACCCAGTACTTC	CASSRTGQFRETQYF
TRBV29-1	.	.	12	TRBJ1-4	TGCAGCACGGCTGGAGCTAATGAAAAACTGTTTTTT	CSTAGANEKLFF
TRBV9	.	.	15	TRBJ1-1	TGTGCCAGCAGCGTAGGGCAGGGGTTCGGCACTGAAGCTTTCTTT	CASSVGQGFGTEAFF
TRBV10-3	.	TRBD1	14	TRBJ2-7	TGTGCCATCAAATCGGGACAGGGAACCTACGAGCAGTACTTC	CAIKSGQGTYEQYF
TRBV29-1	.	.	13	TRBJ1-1	TGCAGCACCCAGGCAGCCAGGAACACTGAAGCTTTCTTT	CSTQAARNTEAFF
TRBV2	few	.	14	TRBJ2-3	TGTGCCAGCAGTGAGGGTCAGGGCCCAGATACGCAGTATTTT	CASSEGQGPDTQYF
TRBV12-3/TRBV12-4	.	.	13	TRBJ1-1	TGTGCCAGCAGCTCACAGGGAAACACTGAAGCTTTCTTT	CASSSQGNTEAFF
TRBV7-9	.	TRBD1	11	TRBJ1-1	TGTGCCAGCAGCCGGGACAGGGAGGCTTTCTTT	CASSRDREAFF
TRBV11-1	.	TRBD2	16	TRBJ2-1	TGTGCCAGCAGCCCACGGACTAGCGGGATTTACAATGAGCAGTTCTTC	CASSPRTSGIYNEQFF
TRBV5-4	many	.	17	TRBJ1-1	TGTGCCAGCAGCTTGGGGCTTGGATGGGAGGGGTCCACTGAAGCTTTCTTT	CASSLGLGWEGSTEAFF
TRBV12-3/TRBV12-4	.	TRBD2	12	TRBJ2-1	TGTGCCAGCACCCGGACTAGCGGGGAGCAGTTCTTC	CASTRTSGEQFF
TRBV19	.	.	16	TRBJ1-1	TGTGCCAGTAGTATTTTGACAGGAAGGGGGAACACTGAAGCTTTCTTT	CASSILTGRGNTEAFF
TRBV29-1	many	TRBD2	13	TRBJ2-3	TGCAGCACCGATAGCGGGAGCACAGATACGCAGTATTTT	CSTDSGSTDTQYF
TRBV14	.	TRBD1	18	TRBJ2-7	TGTGCCAGCAGCCAAGATCCGGGGACAGGGGTCAACAGCTACGAGCAGTACTTC	CASSQDPGTGVNSYEQYF
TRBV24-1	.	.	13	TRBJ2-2	TGTGCCACCAGTCTAGGAGACACCGGGGAGCTGTTTTTT	CATSLGDTGELFF
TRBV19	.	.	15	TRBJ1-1	TGTGCCAGTAAAGTGGGAGACCTCGGCTACACTGAAGCTTTCTTT	CASKVGDLGYTEAFF
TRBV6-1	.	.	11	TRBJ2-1	TGTGCCAGCAGTGAACTAGAAGAGCAGTTCTTC	CASSELEEQFF
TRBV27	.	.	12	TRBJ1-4	TGTGCCAGCAGCCACTTTAATGAAAAACTGTTTTTT	CASSHFNEKLFF
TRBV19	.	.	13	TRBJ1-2	TGTGCCAGTACAGATGCAGCTAACTATGGCTACACCTTC	CASTDAANYGYTF
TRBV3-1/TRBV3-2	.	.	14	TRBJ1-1	TGTGCCAGCAGCCCGCCCGGACAGTTCGCTGAAGCTTTCTTT	CASSPPGQFAEAFF